This passage covers 28 T cell receptor beta chains from one sample sequenced in a study of T-cell memory formation after mild COVID-19. TCRdb used MiXCR to reprocess the 5' RACE reads, holding one entry per CDR3 protein. The sample includes 400,000 to 500,000 distinct CDR3 sequences, roughly 20% seen only once; the top ten take roughly 8.4%. Material for sequencing was PBMCs or a T cell subset sorted from them (not recorded which). These receptors were collected from an adult woman who had mild COVID-19 (a few samples of this study predate the infection). Cell type and time point are not known.

The chain employs TRBV11-2 and TRBJ1-1; 10 bases map to TRBD1. CDR1 SGHAT and CDR2 FQNNGV come from the germline V gene. V shed 5 bases, J shed 0 bases, and the junction held 9 bases outside the gene matches. CDR3 size: 17 residues. The CDR3 region has the DNA TGTGCCAGCAGCCCACGACAGGGGGCAACCTTGAACACTGAAGCTTTCTTT. Translated: CASSPRQGATLNTEAFF. Together with reference TRBV11-2 and TRBJ1-1, the CDR3 gives the full variable domain: EAGVAQSPRYKIIEKRQSVAFWCNPISGHATLYWYQQILGQGPKLLIQFQNNGVVDDSQLPKDRFSAERLKGVDSTLKIQPAKLEDSAVYLCASSPRQGATLNTEAFFGQGTRLTVV.

V gene TRBV12-3 or TRBV12-4 combines with J gene TRBJ2-1; 9 bases agree with TRBD2. V dropped 7 bases and J dropped 8; count of bases not matched to a gene: 9. The CDR3 has 14 amino acids. CDR3 nucleotides: TGTGCCAGCACCAAGCGCGGGGGGGCATATGAGCAGTTCTTC. It yields the protein CASTKRGGAYEQFF.

The chain recombines TRBV20-1 with TRBJ1-1; no reliable D call. V was cut by 3 bases and J by 2 bases, with 10 bases left in between. The germline V gene has CDR1 DFQATT and CDR2 SNEGSKA (reference sequence). The CDR3 covers 13 residues. The CDR3 protein is CSARGRVNTEAFF. Here the CDR3 DNA reads TGCAGTGCTAGGGGGAGGGTTAACACTGAAGCTTTCTTT.

This clonotype was found many times. The chain joins TRBV5-1 to TRBJ1-5; D is unclear. The CDR3 sequence is 15 residues long. Trimming removed 2 bases at V and 0 bases at J, with 9 bases between. Germline CDR1 reads SGHRS; CDR2 reads YFSETQ. The CDR3 spells CASSFGYGSNQPQHF. The CDR3 DNA sequence: TGCGCCAGCAGCTTTGGGTACGGTAGCAATCAGCCCCAGCATTTT. Based on the CDR3 plus reference TRBV5-1 and TRBJ1-5, the full variable domain is KAGVTQTPRYLIKTRGQQVTLSCSPISGHRSVSWYQQTPGQGLQFLFEYFSETQRNKGNFPGRFSGRQFSNSRSEMNVSTLELGDSALYLCASSFGYGSNQPQHFGDGTRLSIL.

The genes are TRBV18 and TRBJ2-1; tentative D call: TRBD2 (6 bases). Germline lookup yields CDR1 KGHSH and CDR2 LQKENI. V lost 3 bases and J 3 bases, leaving 12 bases between the germline ends. The CDR3 totals 15 residues. The CDR3 bases are TGTGCCAGCTCACCCACAGCGGACTACTACAATGAGCAGTTCTTC. Its protein is CASSPTADYYNEQFF.

This chain connects TRBV20-1 to TRBJ2-3; 14 bases match TRBD2. Trimming cost V 3 bases and J 3 bases; bases outside gene matches: 2. The germline V gene encodes CDR1 DFQATT and CDR2 SNEGSKA (reference sequence). The CDR3 totals 15 residues. Here the CDR3 DNA reads TGCAGTGCTAGCGGACTAGCGGGGGGAACAGATACGCAGTATTTT. Translating gives CSASGLAGGTDTQYF.

The V and J genes are TRBV9 and TRBJ1-2; D is unresolved. Germline CDR1 SGDLS, CDR2 YYNGEE. Trimming took 0 bases from V and 6 from J, leaving 12 bases between them. The CDR3 loop spans 14 amino acids. The CDR3, as DNA: TGTGCCAGCAGCGTAGAGGGTGACCTGGATGGCTACACCTTC. This encodes CASSVEGDLDGYTF. Using reference TRBV9 and TRBJ1-2 for the parts outside the CDR3, the full variable domain is DSGVTQTPKHLITATGQRVTLRCSPRSGDLSVYWYQQSLDQGLQFLIQYYNGEERAKGNILERFSAQQFPDLHSELNLSSLELGDSALYFCASSVEGDLDGYTFGSGTRLTVV.

This clonotype appeared a single time. The chain couples TRBV4-2 to TRBJ2-5; D unclear. The CDR3 spans 16 residues. Trimming took off 4 bases at V and 3 bases at J, with 18 bases between the two ends. The germline CDR1 and CDR2 sequences are LGHNA and YNFKEQ. The CDR3: CASSPRAGRSEETQYF. The CDR3 DNA reads as TGTGCCAGCAGCCCCCGTGCTGGCCGGTCCGAAGAGACCCAGTACTTC.

The table lists this clonotype with a few counts. This chain joins TRBV29-1 and TRBJ2-1; 7 bases are shared with TRBD1. From germline, CDR1 is SQVTM and CDR2 ANQGSEA. V trimming: 8 bases; J trimming: 5 bases; junction bases outside the gene matches: 9. The length of the CDR3 is 13 residues. The CDR3 coding sequence is TGCAGCACAACAGGGGCGCATCACAATGAGCAGTTCTTC. Protein sequence: CSTTGAHHNEQFF.

This clonotype occurred a few times. V and J are TRBV12-3 or TRBV12-4 and TRBJ2-7; 7 nucleotides match TRBD2. J was trimmed by 5 bases and V by 4 bases; bases with no gene match: 14. CDR3 length equals 16 residues. The CDR3 region is CASSSDPLLAANEQYF. In nucleotides, the CDR3 is TGTGCCAGCAGTTCCGACCCCCTTCTAGCGGCCAACGAGCAGTACTTC.

CDR3 coding DNA: TGTGCCAGCAGGCTCAGCGGGGGGGTCTGGGATGAGCAGTTCTTC. As protein: CASRLSGGVWDEQFF. The chain carries TRBV27 and TRBJ2-1, with 10 bases that match TRBD2. This CDR3 spans 15 amino acids. CDR1 MNHEY and CDR2 SMNVEV come from the germline V gene (reference sequence). V was clipped by 6 bases and J by 8 bases; unmatched bases: 10.

The chain uses TRBV7-9 and TRBJ2-7; D remains unclear. This CDR3 is 13 amino acids long. Trimming pared 5 bases from V and 3 bases from J, leaving 11 bases between. Germline values: CDR1 SEHNR, CDR2 FQNEAQ (reference sequence). CDR3: CASSLISDYEQYF. DNA of the CDR3: TGTGCCAGCAGCCTCATCTCTGACTACGAGCAGTACTTC.

The chain employs TRBV3-1 and TRBJ2-1, with TRBD2 matching 14 bases. V trimming: 2 bases; J trimming: 8 bases; junction bases outside the gene matches: 8. This CDR3 comprises 17 residues. In germline, CDR1 is LGHDT, CDR2 YNNKEL (reference sequence). The CDR3 DNA is TGTGCCAGCAGCCAACCTTTGACTAGCGGGAGGGCCGATGAGCAGTTCTTC. This gives the protein CASSQPLTSGRADEQFF.

This chain joins TRBV24-1 and TRBJ1-1; a possible D gene is TRBD1 (5 bases). The germline V and J ends were trimmed by 4 bases and 0 bases, with 20 bases remaining between them. Germline V gene lookup returns CDR1 KGHDR and CDR2 SFDVKD. The CDR3 runs to 18 residues. The DNA of the CDR3 is TGTGCCACCAGTGACGCGACGGGACTGGGATCCATGAACACTGAAGCTTTCTTT. Translated, it gives CATSDATGLGSMNTEAFF.

The CDR3 here is CASSLGGGLRGQPQHF. The CDR3 region has the DNA TGTGCCAGCAGTTTAGGAGGAGGCCTCAGGGGTCAGCCCCAGCATTTT. This chain connects TRBV12-3 or TRBV12-4 to TRBJ1-5; possible D gene TRBD1, 6 bases. Trimming removed 1 base from V and 6 bases from J, with 16 bases in between. The CDR3 is 16 amino acids.

This clonotype was counted only a few times. The chain combines TRBV10-3 with TRBJ1-1; TRBD1 matches 8 bases. Germline loops: CDR1 ENHRY, CDR2 SYGVKD. J was trimmed by 2 bases and V by 3 bases; bases with no gene match: 8. CDR3 length equals 16 residues. As DNA, the CDR3 is TGTGCCATCAGTGAAGGACAGGGCTATACAAACACTGAAGCTTTCTTT. Amino acid sequence: CAISEGQGYTNTEAFF.

This clonotype was seen a handful of times. The J gene is TRBJ2-2, the V gene TRBV10-3; 8 nucleotides align to TRBD2. V lost 5 bases and J lost 7; bases outside the gene matches: 3. The CDR3 contains 13 residues. Per the germline V gene, CDR1 is ENHRY and CDR2 is SYGVKD. In nucleotides, the CDR3 is TGTGCCATCAGTCAGCGGGAGTTCGGGGAGCTGTTTTTT. Its protein is CAISQREFGELFF.

This clonotype was counted only a few times. V gene TRBV12-3 or TRBV12-4 combines with J gene TRBJ2-1; TRBD2 matches 13 bases. V shed 7 bases, J shed 5 bases, and the junction held 14 bases outside the gene matches. This CDR3 region has 18 residues. CDR3 sequence reads: CASTMRRLAGGLHNEQFF. The CDR3 DNA reads as TGTGCCAGCACCATGAGAAGACTAGCGGGAGGACTACACAATGAGCAGTTCTTC.

The CDR3 reads CAWSRGQGQPQHF. DNA of the CDR3: TGTGCCTGGAGTAGGGGTCAGGGTCAGCCCCAGCATTTT. The chain has TRBV30 and TRBJ1-5, with a possible D match to TRBD1 (5 bases). CDR1 and CDR2 from the germline V gene are GTSNPN and SVGIG (reference sequence). The germline V and J ends were trimmed by 2 bases and 6 bases, with 11 bases remaining between them. The CDR3 contains 13 residues.

The CDR3 DNA follows: TGTGCCAGCAGCCGGACAGTTAGCAATCAGCCCCAGCATTTT. This encodes CASSRTVSNQPQHF. The genes are TRBV6-5 and TRBJ1-5, with D maybe TRBD1 (6 bases). Germline V gives CDR1 MNHEY, CDR2 SVGAGI. The CDR3 length is 14 residues. The V end was cut by 6 bases, the J end by 0 bases, with 9 bases between.

The chain links TRBV7-8 to TRBJ1-1, with TRBD1 matching 11 bases. CDR1 is SGHVS, CDR2 FQNEAQ, per germline. The CDR3 contains 15 residues. Losses at the gene ends were 5 bases for V and 6 bases for J; bases not matched to a gene: 8. This CDR3 is CASSIGDRGGAEAFF. CDR3 DNA: TGTGCCAGCAGCATAGGGGACAGGGGGGGAGCTGAAGCTTTCTTT.

The chain carries TRBV7-3 and TRBJ2-7; D is ambiguous. From germline, CDR1 is SGHTA and CDR2 FQGTGA. This CDR3 contains 15 residues. The ends were cut back, 1 base at V and 1 base at J, with 11 bases in the middle. The CDR3 here is CASSLNIGSSYEQYF. In DNA form, the CDR3 reads TGTGCCAGCAGCTTAAACATCGGTAGTTCCTACGAGCAGTACTTC.

The chain combines TRBV5-1 with TRBJ1-2, with unresolved D. Germline CDR1 SGHRS, CDR2 YFSETQ. The CDR3 is made up of 13 amino acids. Trimming stripped 3 bases from V and 7 bases from J, with 13 bases between. The CDR3 spells CASSSDQNTGYTF. In DNA form, the CDR3 reads TGCGCCAGCAGCTCGGACCAGAATACTGGCTACACCTTC.

This clonotype was seen at least ten times. The rearrangement links TRBV7-6 to TRBJ2-3; D may be TRBD2 (7 bases). The CDR3 covers 19 residues. Trimming pared 4 bases from V and 0 bases from J, leaving 23 bases between. In germline, CDR1 is SGHVS, CDR2 FNYEAQ. CDR3: CASSWGDTAGSTSTDTQYF. The CDR3 DNA follows: TGTGCCAGCAGCTGGGGGGACACAGCGGGAAGTACTAGCACAGATACGCAGTATTTT.

This clonotype occurred a few times. The CDR3 is CASSVDGTVGETQYF. DNA for the CDR3: TGTGCCAGCAGCGTAGATGGTACCGTGGGTGAGACCCAGTACTTC. The V call is TRBV9, the J call TRBJ2-5; D gene unclear. V lost 0 bases to trimming and J lost 5 bases, with 14 bases between them. CDR1 is SGDLS and CDR2 is YYNGEE in the germline V gene. The CDR3 contains 15 residues.

This clonotype was observed a handful of times. The chain has TRBV7-2 and TRBJ1-2; 8 bases map to TRBD1. Per germline, CDR1 SGHTA and CDR2 FQGNSA. J was trimmed by 6 bases and V by 5 bases; bases with no gene match: 8. The CDR3 is 14 residues long. CDR3 sequence reads: CASSPRTGTNGYTF. The CDR3 nucleotides read TGTGCCAGCAGCCCGAGGACAGGGACCAATGGCTACACCTTC.

The chain uses TRBV6-5 and TRBJ2-6; a possible D gene is TRBD2 (5 bases). Germline V CDR1 and CDR2: MNHEY, SVGAGI. The V end lost 0 bases, the J end lost 3 bases, and 15 bases lay between the germline ends. The length of the CDR3 is 18 residues. The CDR3 bases are TGTGCCAGCAGTTACTCTTCACGGGGTGGTGGTGGGGCCAACGTCCTGACTTTC. It specifies CASSYSSRGGGGANVLTF.

This chain joins TRBV4-3 and TRBJ1-2; TRBD1 might be the D (6 bases). Germline V gene sequence: CDR1 LGHNA, CDR2 YSLEER. The CDR3 is made up of 15 amino acids. V shed 1 base and J shed 4 bases, with 13 bases lying between them. The CDR3 is CASSQGVTGSYGYTF. The DNA for the CDR3 is TGCGCCAGCAGCCAAGGGGTAACAGGGAGCTATGGCTACACCTTC.